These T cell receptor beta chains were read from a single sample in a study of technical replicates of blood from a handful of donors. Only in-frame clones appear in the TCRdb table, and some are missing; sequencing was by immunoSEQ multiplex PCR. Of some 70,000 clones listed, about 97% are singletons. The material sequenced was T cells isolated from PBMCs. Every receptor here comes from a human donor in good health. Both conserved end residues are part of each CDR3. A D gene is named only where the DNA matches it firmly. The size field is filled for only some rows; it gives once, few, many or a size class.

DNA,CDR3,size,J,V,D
TGTGCCAGCAGTTACTCGAGTTACAATGAGCAGTTCTTC,CASSYSSYNEQFF,NA,TRBJ2-1,TRBV6-5,NA
TGTGCCTGGAGTAAGGGGGCTTCCACTGAAGCTTTCTTT,CAWSKGASTEAFF,NA,TRBJ1-1,TRBV30,TRBD1
TGTGCCAGCAGTTACCCGGGATTATACAATGAGCAGTTCTTC,CASSYPGLYNEQFF,NA,TRBJ2-1,TRBV6-5,NA
TGTGCCATCAATTGGGGACAGGACAGTGAGCAGTTCTTC,CAINWGQDSEQFF,NA,TRBJ2-1,TRBV10-3,TRBD1
TGTGCCAGCAGTTTGGACAGGGGCCCGTACGAGCAGTACTTC,CASSLDRGPYEQYF,NA,TRBJ2-7,TRBV27,TRBD1
TGTGCCAGCAGCTTTATGGACTTACTCAATGAGCAGTTCTTC,CASSFMDLLNEQFF,NA,TRBJ2-1,TRBV7-9,NA
TGTGCCAGCAGTCATGGATTAGGCGGGGACAATGAGCAGTTCTTC,CASSHGLGGDNEQFF,few,TRBJ2-1,TRBV2,NA
TGTGCCACCAAGACAGCCTTTAACACCGGGGAGCTGTTTTTT,CATKTAFNTGELFF,NA,TRBJ2-2,TRBV15,NA
TGCAGCGTGGATCAGGGTCCTCCATACGAGCAGTACTTC,CSVDQGPPYEQYF,NA,TRBJ2-7,TRBV29-1,NA
TGTGCCAGCAGTGAAAATATGTGGAGCATGATAACGGAGACCCAGTACTTC,CASSENMWSMITETQYF,NA,TRBJ2-5,TRBV2,NA
TGTGCCAGCAGCTTAGAAGCAGGGAATGGCTACACCTTC,CASSLEAGNGYTF,NA,TRBJ1-2,TRBV7-9,NA
TGTGCCAGCAGTTTCGGCAGGGGAGATGGCTACACCTTC,CASSFGRGDGYTF,NA,TRBJ1-2,TRBV28,NA
TGTGCTAGTGGTTTGCTGCGGACAGGGATTAACACCGGGGAGCTGTTTTTT,CASGLLRTGINTGELFF,NA,TRBJ2-2,TRBV12-5,TRBD1
TGTGCCAGCAGTTCGAGCCCAGGGTTTCCTCCCGGAAAACTGTTTTTT,CASSSSPGFPPGKLFF,NA,TRBJ1-4,TRBV27,NA
TGTGCCAGCAGTTACTTAGCGGGAGGTGGGGCCTACGAGCAGTACTTC,CASSYLAGGGAYEQYF,NA,TRBJ2-7,TRBV6-5,TRBD2
TGTGCCAGCAGTCCCGGGACAGGAATCTCCTACGAGCAGTACTTC,CASSPGTGISYEQYF,NA,TRBJ2-7,TRBV6-6,TRBD1
TGTGCCAGCAGCTTAAGCCTCCGGGAGCTGTTTTTT,CASSLSLRELFF,NA,TRBJ2-2,TRBV7-9,NA
TGTGCCTGGAGTGTCTGGGGGCACGGAAACACCATATATTTT,CAWSVWGHGNTIYF,once,TRBJ1-3,TRBV30,NA
TGTGCCAGCAGTTACTACAGTCCCAATGAAAAACTGTTTTTT,CASSYYSPNEKLFF,NA,TRBJ1-4,TRBV6-5,NA